The T cell receptor (beta chain) described here comes from a study of blood T cell repertoires in COVID-19. Background on the study: Samples came from the United States, Italy and Spain, spanning acute and convalescent COVID-19. The cDNA or gDNA used as material had been derived from T cells, B-cell-depleted T cells, or PBMCs.

From germline, CDR1 is SGHRS and CDR2 YFSETQ. Trimming cost V 5 bases and J 0 bases, with 11 bases left between them. CDR3 length equals 14 residues. Participants were placed into cohorts based on the clinical history they reported. Profiling relied on immunoSEQ multiplex PCR, and the TCRdb table lists in-frame clones only, not all of them. The sample includes about 500,000 clones, approximately 90% seen only once; the top ten take around 0.7%. Sequenced sample: PBMCs or T cells enriched from blood (not recorded which). V usage is TRBV5-1 and J usage is TRBJ1-2; D remains ambiguous. This TCR was recovered from a woman aged 18 to 35 who had recovered from COVID-19. CDR3: CASSQQLANYGYTF. CDR3 DNA: TGCGCCAGCAGTCAACAGTTAGCTAACTATGGCTACACCTTC.